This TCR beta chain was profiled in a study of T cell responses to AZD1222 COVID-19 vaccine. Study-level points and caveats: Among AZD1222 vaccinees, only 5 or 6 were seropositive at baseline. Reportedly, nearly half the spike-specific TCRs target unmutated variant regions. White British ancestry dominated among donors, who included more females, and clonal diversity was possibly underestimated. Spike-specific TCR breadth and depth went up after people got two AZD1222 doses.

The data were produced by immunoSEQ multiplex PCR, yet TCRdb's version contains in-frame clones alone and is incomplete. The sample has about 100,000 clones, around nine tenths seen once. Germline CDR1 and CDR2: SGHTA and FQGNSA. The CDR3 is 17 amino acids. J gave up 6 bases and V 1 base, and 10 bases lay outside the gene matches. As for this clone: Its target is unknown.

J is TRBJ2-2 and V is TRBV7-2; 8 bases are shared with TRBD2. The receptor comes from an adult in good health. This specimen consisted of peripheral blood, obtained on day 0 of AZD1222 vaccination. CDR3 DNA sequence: TGTGCCAGCAGCTTAGAGCTGGGGACTAGGTTGGCCGGGGAGCTGTTTTTT. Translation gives CASSLELGTRLAGELFF. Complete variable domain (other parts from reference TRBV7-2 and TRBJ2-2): GAGVSQSPSNKVTEKGKDVELRCDPISGHTALYWYRQSLGQGLEFLIYFQGNSAPDKSGLPSDRFSAERTGGSVSTLTIQRTQQEDSAVYLCASSLELGTRLAGELFFGEGSRLTVL.